Below, 20 T cell receptor beta chains from the same sample are listed, as sequenced in a study of blood T cell repertoires in COVID-19. Method: immunoSEQ multiplex PCR; TCRdb's copy keeps in-frame clones and lacks some. The sample shows 200,000 to 250,000 clones, roughly 82% of them seen only once. Material: peripheral blood. The receptors originated from a woman over 75 with COVID-19, enrolled during active disease.

V is TRBV6-6 and J is TRBJ2-7; weak D call: TRBD2 (5 bases). Germline loops: CDR1 MNHNY, CDR2 SVGAGI (reference sequence). Trimming took off 2 bases at V and 0 bases at J, with 5 bases between the two ends. There are 13 residues in the CDR3. The CDR3 here is CASSYGGSYEQYF. CDR3 DNA: TGTGCCAGCAGTTACGGAGGCTCCTACGAGCAGTACTTC.

V gene TRBV7-8 combines with J gene TRBJ2-7; tentatively, D is TRBD2 (5 bases). The CDR3 consists of 12 residues. The V end was cut by 5 bases, the J end by 7 bases, with 12 bases between. Germline lookup yields CDR1 SGHVS and CDR2 FQNEAQ. CDR3 bases: TGTGCCAGCAGCCAGTATTCGGGGGAGCAGTACTTC. This codes for CASSQYSGEQYF.

The chain employs TRBV28 and TRBJ2-7; a possible D gene is TRBD1 (5 bases). Germline CDR1 and CDR2: MDHEN and SYDVKM. CDR3 length: 14 amino acids. Trimming took off 2 bases at V and 4 bases at J, with 12 bases between the two ends. The CDR3 coding sequence is TGTGCCAGCAGTTTAACCCGGACAAGTTACGAGCAGTACTTC. Protein sequence: CASSLTRTSYEQYF.

This rearrangement joins TRBV19 to TRBJ1-1; D might be TRBD1 (5 bases). The ends were cut back, 4 bases at V and 4 bases at J, with 19 bases in the middle. There are 16 residues in the CDR3. The germline V gene encodes CDR1 LNHDA and CDR2 SQIVND (reference sequence). The CDR3 DNA follows: TGTGCCAGTAGTACGGCCTCCGTTCAGGGAGGCACTGAAGCTTTCTTT. Translating gives CASSTASVQGGTEAFF.

The chain joins TRBV15 to TRBJ1-2, with D maybe TRBD1 (5 bases). The CDR3 sequence is 15 residues long. CDR1 and CDR2 from the germline V gene are LNHNV and YYDKDF (reference sequence). Trimming stripped 0 bases from V and 10 bases from J, with 18 bases between. The DNA for the CDR3 is TGTGCCACCAGCAGAGAGAACAGGCCCCCTGGGGACTACACCTTC. Translation gives CATSRENRPPGDYTF.

The CDR3 loop is CASSSQGVRNSPLHF. DNA of the CDR3: TGTGCCAGCAGTTCTCAAGGGGTCAGGAATTCACCCCTCCACTTT. The chain links TRBV6-6 to TRBJ1-6; possible D gene TRBD1, 5 bases. Trimming removed 4 bases at V and 7 bases at J, with 14 bases between. CDR3 size: 15 residues. Germline V gene data show CDR1 as MNHNY and CDR2 as SVGAGI (reference sequence).

The genes are TRBV5-1 and TRBJ1-1; unclear D gene. The CDR3 extends over 12 amino acids. Trimming removed 1 base at V and 8 bases at J, with 9 bases between. The germline V gene encodes CDR1 SGHRS and CDR2 YFSETQ. CDR3 protein: CASSLFGLEAFF. The DNA for the CDR3 is TGCGCCAGCAGCTTGTTCGGTCTAGAAGCTTTCTTT.

The V and J genes are TRBV18 and TRBJ2-7; TRBD1 matches at 7 bases. Germline V gives CDR1 KGHSH, CDR2 LQKENI. V was pared by 3 bases and J by 2 bases, with 7 bases of the junction left unmatched. There are 15 residues in the CDR3. Here the CDR3 reads CASSPSTGSAYEQYF. The DNA for the CDR3 is TGTGCCAGCTCACCCTCGACAGGGTCCGCCTACGAGCAGTACTTC.

This clone was counted between two and nine times. The chain uses TRBV2 and TRBJ2-7; perhaps TRBD2 as D (5 bases). The CDR3 runs 12 residues. CDR1 SNHLY and CDR2 FYNNEI come from the germline V gene. The germline V and J ends were trimmed by 3 bases and 6 bases, with 9 bases remaining between them. CDR3 bases: TGTGCCAGCAGTGAGCCCGGGGTCGAGCAGTACTTC. This sequence encodes CASSEPGVEQYF.

CDR3 sequence: CASSPASGIGELFF. CDR3 in DNA: TGTGCCAGCTCACCAGCTTCAGGGATCGGGGAGCTGTTTTTT. This chain connects TRBV18 to TRBJ2-2; possibly TRBD1 for D (5 bases). V was clipped by 2 bases and J by 7 bases, with 11 bases between them. The germline gives CDR1 KGHSH, CDR2 LQKENI. This CDR3 has 14 residues.

This chain joins TRBV6-1 and TRBJ1-6, with unresolved D. The germline V gene has CDR1 MNHNS and CDR2 SASEGT. CDR3 size: 16 residues. V was pared by 3 bases and J by 7 bases, with 16 bases between. The CDR3 spells CASSDPGRAQNSPLHF. The CDR3 DNA sequence: TGTGCCAGCAGTGACCCTGGGAGGGCTCAGAATTCACCCCTCCACTTT.

The genes are TRBV19 and TRBJ1-6, with TRBD1 matching 9 bases. CDR3 length: 14 residues. V dropped 6 bases and J dropped 8; count of bases not matched to a gene: 5. Germline V gene lookup returns CDR1 LNHDA and CDR2 SQIVND (reference sequence). CDR3 residues: CASRNRGLDSPLHF. As DNA, the CDR3 is TGTGCCAGTAGGAACAGGGGGCTCGATTCACCCCTCCACTTT.

The chain couples TRBV5-1 to TRBJ1-1; perhaps TRBD1 as D (5 bases). The V end was cut by 0 bases, the J end by 5 bases, with 14 bases between. Per germline, CDR1 SGHRS and CDR2 YFSETQ. This CDR3 has 15 residues. The CDR3: CASSLEAQGGTEAFF. In DNA, the CDR3 is TGCGCCAGCAGCTTGGAGGCGCAGGGAGGAACTGAAGCTTTCTTT.

This rearrangement joins TRBV20-1 to TRBJ1-1; TRBD1 might be the D (6 bases). V was pared by 6 bases and J by 9 bases, with 14 bases between. The germline V gene encodes CDR1 DFQATT and CDR2 SNEGSKA (reference sequence). This CDR3 is built from 11 residues. As DNA, the CDR3 is TGCAGTGCGAGGCAGGGGCGGAAAGCTTTCTTT. This codes for CSARQGRKAFF.

The chain is built from TRBV11-2 and TRBJ2-3; 14 nucleotides align to TRBD2. The CDR3 runs 17 residues. Germline loops: CDR1 SGHAT, CDR2 FQNNGV. V lost 4 bases, J lost 2 bases, and 5 bases stayed unmatched. The CDR3 protein is CASSSRTSGGTTDTQYF. The CDR3 DNA is TGTGCCAGCAGCTCCCGGACTAGCGGGGGGACCACAGATACGCAGTATTTT. The full variable domain, its missing parts supplied by reference TRBV11-2 and TRBJ2-3, is EAGVAQSPRYKIIEKRQSVAFWCNPISGHATLYWYQQILGQGPKLLIQFQNNGVVDDSQLPKDRFSAERLKGVDSTLKIQPAKLEDSAVYLCASSSRTSGGTTDTQYFGPGTRLTVL.

This clone was recorded a few times. The chain combines TRBV10-3 with TRBJ1-2; TRBD1 might be the D (6 bases). Germline CDR1 is ENHRY and CDR2 is SYGVKD. The V and J ends lost 8 bases and 6 bases respectively, with 19 bases between them. The CDR3 extends over 14 amino acids. CDR3 protein: CAIGLPGGEDGYTF. In DNA, the CDR3 is TGTGCCATCGGCCTGCCTGGGGGCGAGGATGGCTACACCTTC.

The genes are TRBV7-2 and TRBJ1-1; maybe TRBD1 (5 bases). Looked up from germline, CDR1 is SGHTA and CDR2 is FQGNSA. Deletions cut 5 bases from V and 4 bases from J, with 11 bases between. CDR3 length equals 13 residues. DNA for the CDR3: TGTGCCAGCAGCCGGGGGAGCGGCACTGAAGCTTTCTTT. As protein: CASSRGSGTEAFF.

The chain employs TRBV5-1 and TRBJ1-6; D is ambiguous. The germline V gene encodes CDR1 SGHRS and CDR2 YFSETQ. V lost 4 bases to trimming and J lost 8 bases, with 13 bases between them. The CDR3 extends over 14 amino acids. The CDR3 here is CASSAGSADSPLHF. Written as DNA, the CDR3 is TGCGCCAGCAGCGCGGGATCCGCGGATTCACCCCTCCACTTT.

V is TRBV18 and J is TRBJ2-3; D possibly corresponds to TRBD1 (6 bases). V gave up 3 bases and J gave up 7 bases, with 17 bases separating them. The CDR3 consists of 15 residues. Per the germline V gene, CDR1 is KGHSH and CDR2 is LQKENI. CDR3 coding DNA: TGTGCCAGCTCACCGCCGGGGACACTTTTAAATACGCAGTATTTT. Protein: CASSPPGTLLNTQYF.

This clone has just one count. V is TRBV15 and J is TRBJ1-5, with 9 bases aligning to TRBD1. Germline lookup yields CDR1 LNHNV and CDR2 YYDKDF (reference sequence). V lost 4 bases, J lost 0 bases, and 10 bases stayed unmatched. This CDR3 is built from 18 residues. The DNA for the CDR3 is TGTGCCACCAGCACACAGGGGGCAAGGGGTCTTAGCAATCAGCCCCAGCATTTT. Its translation is CATSTQGARGLSNQPQHF. Looking up the rest from reference TRBV15 and TRBJ1-5 gives the full variable domain: DAMVIQNPRYQVTQFGKPVTLSCSQTLNHNVMYWYQQKSSQAPKLLFHYYDKDFNNEADTPDNFQSRRPNTSFCFLDIRSPGLGDTAMYLCATSTQGARGLSNQPQHFGDGTRLSIL.